This T cell receptor (delta chain) is from a study of DNA immune sequencing with unique molecular identifiers (dated by TCRdb to 2020 to 2022). In the study overall: Immunomagnetic cell separation was used to enrich gammadelta T cells from buffy coats, and the genomic DNA of the enriched gammadelta T cells was then sequenced. Fluorescence-activated cell sorting was used to enrich gammadelta T cells from the PBMC of roughly 11 healthy people. To compare enriched with non-enriched material, roughly 100 ng of enriched gammadelta T-cell DNA and 1 ug of non-enriched PBMC DNA were sequenced. An ultrasensitive DNA-based TRD repertoire sequencing method using PCR-introduced unique molecular identifiers was developed and validated in the study. Validation of the sequencing method was done both on synthetic reference molecules and on blood samples taken from healthy individuals. All donors were healthy people, and roughly nine of the donors were profiled using sorted gammadelta T cells from peripheral blood.

Study-level results and caveats: Among clonotypes in healthy donors, the most frequent TRD rearrangement was TRDV2 paired with TRDJ1. Novel TRD sequences not targeted by the primers cannot be detected with the primer-based approach. TRD repertoire diversity varied between healthy donors, with several donors highly oligoclonal where top 5 clonotypes exceeded half of productive molecules.

Library construction relied on multiplex PCR. A 32-plex assay amplified the genomic DNA, with primers for all 8 TRDV and 4 TRDJ genes spanning the CDR3. A 12-nucleotide UMI was introduced during 2 to 4 barcoding PCR cycles, after which a second PCR was performed with Illumina adapter primers. AMPure XP beads were used for library purification, and library quality was checked on a Fragment Analyzer with the HS NGS Fragment kit. The sequencing was run with an Illumina MiniSeq mid-output kit, including around 20% PhiX, and 150 cycles of paired-end reads. The published analysis was carried out like this. MIGEC version 1.2.9 was used to process the reads, grouping the reads by UMI and building error-corrected consensus sequences. Post-processing used modified VDJtools version 1.2.1 scripts and the tcR R package. TCRdb processed the public reads again with the CATT caller, after which rows with matching DNA were combined. The V and J calls were not made by the authors but by TCRdb's processing. The sample table records 730 or so delta-chain clones; roughly 12% of these occur just once. The ten largest make up 70% of the sample.

This clone is judged large (0.1 to 1%). Its antigen has not been determined. The sample holds no much larger clone one base away, and base qualities are not on file. The junction shows trimming of 3 bases on V and 0 bases on J, and the gene matches do not reach 18 bases of it. As encoded in the germline V gene, CDR1 is GEAIGNYY while CDR2 is EKD. The CDR3, cysteine through phenylalanine, is 21 amino acids long. Only CDR3 DNA is held: 63 bases, read in frame from base 1. The sample comprised gamma-delta T cells from PBMCs. The sequence was collected from a human donor in good health. The chain links TRDV2 with TRDJ1, with 13 bases aligning to TRDD3. The CDR3 reads as follows: CACDPISNWGIRSNNTDKLIF. In nucleotides, the sequence is TGTGCCTGTGACCCTATATCGAACTGGGGGATACGCTCCAACAACACCGATAAACTCATCTTT.